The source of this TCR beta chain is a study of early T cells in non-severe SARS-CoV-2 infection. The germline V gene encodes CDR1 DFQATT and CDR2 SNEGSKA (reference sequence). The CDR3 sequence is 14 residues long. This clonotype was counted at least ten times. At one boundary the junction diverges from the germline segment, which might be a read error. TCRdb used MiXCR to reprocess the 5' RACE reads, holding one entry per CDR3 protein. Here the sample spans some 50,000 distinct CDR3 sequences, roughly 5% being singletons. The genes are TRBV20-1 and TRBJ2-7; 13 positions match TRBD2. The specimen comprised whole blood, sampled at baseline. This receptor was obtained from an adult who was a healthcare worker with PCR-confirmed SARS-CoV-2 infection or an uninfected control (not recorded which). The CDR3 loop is CSARNPGLAGRLCF. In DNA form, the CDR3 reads TGCAGTGCGCGGAACCCGGGACTAGCGGGAAGACTGTGCTTC.